This note documents a single T cell receptor beta chain sequence. The antigen is undetermined. This specimen belongs to a study of cytomegalovirus exposure and HLA in healthy donors. Regarding the study as a whole: A later analysis linked some 17,000 TCR beta sequences to HLA alleles at 0.05 false discovery rate. According to a later analysis, most TCR beta chains associated with CMV appeared HLA-restricted. It was assumed in the presence/absence analyses that sequencing depth was roughly uniform across donors. The Asian-associated ancestry cluster reportedly had fewer N-insertions than the approximately 650-donor mean in a later analysis.

Germline CDR1 and CDR2: SGHDN and FVKESK. The CDR3 sequence is 13 residues long. The V gene lost 8 bases and the J gene lost 4 bases, with 11 bases spanning the gap. The PCR had 60 Vbeta and 13 Jbeta primers. TCRdb's table, derived via immunoSEQ multiplex PCR, lists solely in-frame clones and lacks some. The data show about 180,000 clones, roughly 83% seen once. This receptor was identified in a man between 25 and 39 years old in good health and CMV-seronegative. The chain uses TRBV14 and TRBJ2-2; a weak D match, TRBD1 (6 bases). Source material: PBMCs. CDR3 amino acids: CASRLGGTGELFF. CDR3 DNA: TGTGCCAGCCGGTTAGGGGGCACCGGGGAGCTGTTTTTT. Full variable domain (remainder filled in from reference TRBV14 and TRBJ2-2): EAGVTQFPSHSVIEKGQTVTLRCDPISGHDNLYWYRRVMGKEIKFLLHFVKESKQDESGMPNNRFLAERTGGTYSTLKVQPAELEDSGVYFCASRLGGTGELFFGEGSRLTVL.